This T cell receptor (beta chain) was sequenced during a study of T-cell memory formation after mild COVID-19. cDNA libraries for TCR alpha and TCR beta, carrying sample barcodes and UMIs, came from 5'RACE with constant-segment primers. TCRdb redid the calling of the 5' RACE reads with MiXCR, one entry per CDR3 protein. The sample has about 140,000 distinct CDR3 sequences, around 21% seen once. General study results and limits: Those CD4+ clones that contracted were mainly in CM and EM (CD8+ ones in EMRA). In pre-infection memory, a portion of responding clones appeared, which suggested that cross-reactive memory joined. Day 15 to 85 contracting clones showed balanced CD4/CD8; later expanders leaned CD4+.

This clonotype was counted between two and nine times. Its antigen is unknown. This CDR3 region has 14 residues. Germline trimming cut 3 bases from V and 3 bases from J; bases unmatched to any gene: 7. Germline V lookup: CDR1 DFQATT, CDR2 SNEGSKA (reference sequence). The sequenced material came from PBMCs or a T cell subset sorted from them (not recorded which). This chain links TRBV20-1 with TRBJ1-2; 7 bases are a match to TRBD1. The sequence derives from an adult woman who had mild COVID-19 (a few samples of this study predate the infection). Cell type and time point are not known. The CDR3 DNA follows: TGCAGTGCTAGCCAGACAGGGAACGACTATGGCTACACCTTC. Translation: CSASQTGNDYGYTF.